One and the same sample provided the 28 T cell receptor beta chains below, sequenced in a study of blood T cell repertoires in COVID-19. The protocol was immunoSEQ multiplex PCR, while the TCRdb copy is restricted to in-frame clones and leaves out a portion. Of more than 85,000 clones detected, 84% appear once; the ten largest clones hold 7.9%. The sequenced material came from peripheral blood. These receptors originate from a woman older than 75 with active or convalescent COVID-19.

This chain joins TRBV5-1 and TRBJ2-7, with 10 bases lining up with TRBD2. V was pared by 4 bases and J by 2 bases, with 12 bases of the junction left unmatched. This CDR3 region has 17 residues. Germline CDR1 is SGHRS and CDR2 is YFSETQ. The CDR3 spells CASSPRFTSGKTYEQYF. The CDR3 bases are TGCGCCAGCAGCCCCCGATTCACTAGCGGGAAAACCTACGAGCAGTACTTC.

The chain uses TRBV29-1 and TRBJ2-1, with a weak D call TRBD2 (6 bases). Trimming removed 1 base at V and 6 bases at J, with 7 bases between. CDR1 SQVTM and CDR2 ANQGSEA come from the germline V gene. This CDR3 is built from 12 residues. CDR3 nucleotide sequence: TGCAGCGTTGAAGCGACTAGCAATGAGCAGTTCTTC. It is translated as CSVEATSNEQFF.

This clone was counted once. The chain links TRBV20-1 to TRBJ1-2; no definite D call. CDR3 length: 11 amino acids. Germline V CDR1 and CDR2: DFQATT, SNEGSKA (reference sequence). V lost 0 bases to trimming and J lost 6 bases, with 5 bases between them. The CDR3 nucleotides read TGCAGTGCTAGAGACGTTCATGGCTACACCTTC. It codes for CSARDVHGYTF.

This chain joins TRBV12-3 or TRBV12-4 and TRBJ2-5; weak D call: TRBD1 (5 bases). V lost 4 bases and J lost 5, with 8 bases in between. This CDR3 has 12 residues. The CDR3 coding sequence is TGTGCCAGCAGTTGGGGCACGGAGACCCAGTACTTC. Amino acid sequence: CASSWGTETQYF.

This chain uses TRBV7-2 with TRBJ2-5; 7 bases are a match to TRBD1. Unmatched junction bases numbered 2, after V lost 3 bases and J lost 4 bases. Germline V gene sequence: CDR1 SGHTA, CDR2 FQGNSA. This CDR3 comprises 13 residues. The CDR3 nucleotides read TGTGCCAGCAGCTTGAACAGGGGAGAGACCCAGTACTTC. Protein: CASSLNRGETQYF.

V is TRBV18 and J is TRBJ2-7; D unresolved. The CDR3 is made up of 15 amino acids. V was pared by 0 bases and J by 6 bases, with 15 bases between. Germline lookup yields CDR1 KGHSH and CDR2 LQKENI. The CDR3 nucleotides read TGTGCCAGCTCACCACCGTCCCTAACCAAACCCGAGCAGTACTTC. Amino acids: CASSPPSLTKPEQYF.

The CDR3 nucleotides read TGTGCCAGCAGCTTAACGTTCCGGGCGGGAACCGGGGAGCTGTTTTTT. This codes for CASSLTFRAGTGELFF. This chain joins TRBV7-3 and TRBJ2-2; weak D call: TRBD2 (6 bases). V was clipped by 0 bases and J by 5 bases, with 13 bases between them. From germline, CDR1 is SGHTA and CDR2 FQGTGA. The CDR3 is made up of 16 amino acids. Based on the CDR3 plus reference TRBV7-3 and TRBJ2-2, the full variable domain is GAGVSQTPSNKVTEKGKYVELRCDPISGHTALYWYRQSLGQGPEFLIYFQGTGAADDSGLPNDRFFAVRPEGSVSTLKIQRTERGDSAVYLCASSLTFRAGTGELFFGEGSRLTVL.

The CDR3 DNA follows: TGTGCCAGCAGTTACTCCGGGACTCTATTTGAAGATACGCAGTATTTT. Its translation is CASSYSGTLFEDTQYF. The rearrangement uses TRBV6-5 and TRBJ2-3; D may be TRBD2 (6 bases). V lost 0 bases and J 5 bases, leaving 15 bases between the germline ends. Germline V gene data show CDR1 as MNHEY and CDR2 as SVGAGI. The CDR3 runs to 16 residues.

Remarks on this clone: One junction end disagrees with the germline gene, perhaps due to a read error. The genes are TRBV11-2 and TRBJ2-2; 10 bases are shared with TRBD2. Per germline, CDR1 SGHAT and CDR2 FQNNGV. The CDR3 is made up of 17 amino acids. CDR3 amino acids: CASILRAGTSATGELFF. CDR3 coding DNA: TGTGCCAGCATCTTACGGGCGGGGACTAGCGCGACCGGGGAGCTGTTTTTT.

The chain combines TRBV30 with TRBJ2-5; possible D gene TRBD2, 7 bases. The CDR3 sequence is 14 residues long. V lost 4 bases and J 4 bases, leaving 16 bases between the germline ends. The V gene's germline CDR1 is GTSNPN and CDR2 SVGIG (reference sequence). In nucleotides, the CDR3 is TGTGCCTGGAACCGGGGAGGGGGGCGAGAGACCCAGTACTTC. This sequence encodes CAWNRGGGRETQYF.

This chain uses TRBV11-1 with TRBJ2-7; the D gene is possibly TRBD1 (6 bases). V lost 1 base, J lost 6 bases, and 7 bases lay in between. CDR1 and CDR2 from the germline V gene are SGHAT and FQDESV (reference sequence). This CDR3 is built from 12 residues. The chain's CDR3 is CASSLDRVEQYF. CDR3 in DNA: TGTGCCAGCAGCTTAGACAGGGTCGAGCAGTACTTC.

V is TRBV5-6 and J is TRBJ2-7, with TRBD1 identical over 7 bases. CDR1 is SGHDT and CDR2 is YYEEEE in the germline V gene. This CDR3 is 15 amino acids long. The J segment lost 0 bases and the V segment lost 0 bases, leaving 3 bases of the junction unmatched. The CDR3 DNA is TGTGCCAGCAGCTTGGGACAGGGTGACTCCTACGAGCAGTACTTC. It codes for CASSLGQGDSYEQYF.

The chain links TRBV12-3 or TRBV12-4 to TRBJ1-5; D perhaps matches TRBD1 (6 bases). The V gene lost 6 bases and the J gene lost 5 bases, with 11 bases spanning the gap. This CDR3 spans 13 amino acids. This chain's CDR3 is CASRNTGYQPQHF. The CDR3 DNA sequence: TGTGCCAGCAGAAATACAGGGTATCAGCCCCAGCATTTT.

The chain has TRBV19 and TRBJ2-2; 8 bases align to TRBD1. With V trimmed by 6 bases and J by 1 base, 7 bases remained unmatched. The V gene's germline CDR1 is LNHDA and CDR2 SQIVND (reference sequence). The CDR3 is 16 residues long. The CDR3 coding sequence is TGTGCCAGTAGGATACCCGGGACAGGGAACACCGGGGAGCTGTTTTTT. Translated: CASRIPGTGNTGELFF.

This sequence joins TRBV6-5 and TRBJ2-2; maybe TRBD1 (6 bases). CDR3 length: 16 amino acids. V was cut by 2 bases and J by 0 bases, with 10 bases left in between. Germline V lookup: CDR1 MNHEY, CDR2 SVGAGI. Written as DNA, the CDR3 is TGTGCCAGCAGTTACCGGGGACACTCGAACACCGGGGAGCTGTTTTTT. Amino acid sequence: CASSYRGHSNTGELFF.

As to this clone: At one end, the junction sequence differs from germline, possibly due to a read error. J is TRBJ2-7 and V is TRBV5-1; 7 nucleotides line up with TRBD1. CDR1 is SGHRS and CDR2 is YFSETQ in the germline V gene. The CDR3 is 13 amino acids. The CDR3 sequence: CASSLVGQYEQYF. CDR3 DNA sequence: TGCGCCAGCAGTTTGGTGGGACAGTACGAGCAGTACTTC.

The chain links TRBV5-5 to TRBJ1-4, with a tentative D call TRBD1 (5 bases). The V end was cut by 4 bases, the J end by 0 bases, with 13 bases between. CDR1 and CDR2 from the germline V gene are SGHKS and YYEKEE (reference sequence). The CDR3 runs 16 residues. CDR3 region: CASSPDWGATNEKLFF. In DNA form, the CDR3 reads TGTGCCAGCAGCCCGGATTGGGGGGCAACTAATGAAAAACTGTTTTTT. The full variable domain, its missing parts supplied by reference TRBV5-5 and TRBJ1-4, is DAGVTQSPTHLIKTRGQQVTLRCSPISGHKSVSWYQQVLGQGPQFIFQYYEKEERGRGNFPDRFSARQFPNYSSELNVNALLLGDSALYLCASSPDWGATNEKLFFGSGTQLSVL.

This clone was observed once. This chain links TRBV10-3 with TRBJ2-7; a possible D gene is TRBD2 (5 bases). This CDR3 has 14 amino acids. The V end was cut by 8 bases, the J end by 1 base, with 15 bases between. CDR1 and CDR2 (germline): ENHRY, SYGVKD. Here the CDR3 reads CAIASSTGSYEQYF. DNA of the CDR3: TGTGCCATCGCGAGCAGTACGGGATCCTACGAGCAGTACTTC.

The J gene is TRBJ2-2, the V gene TRBV18; 8 positions agree with TRBD2. Germline V gene sequence: CDR1 KGHSH, CDR2 LQKENI. This CDR3 contains 18 residues. Trimming cost V 2 bases and J 1 base; bases outside gene matches: 9. The CDR3 coding sequence is TGTGCCAGCTCACCATTAAGCCTAGCGGGTAGGAACACCGGGGAGCTGTTTTTT. Translated, it gives CASSPLSLAGRNTGELFF.

The chain combines TRBV9 with TRBJ1-6; weak D call: TRBD1 (6 bases). Trimming left V 0 bases short and J 7 bases short, with 14 bases between. Germline V lookup: CDR1 SGDLS, CDR2 YYNGEE. The CDR3 sequence is 16 residues long. The CDR3 DNA is TGTGCCAGCAGCGTAGCGGCGGGGGGCCAAAATTCACCCCTCCACTTT. Its protein is CASSVAAGGQNSPLHF.

V is TRBV18 and J is TRBJ1-2; 8 nucleotides align to TRBD1. The trim removed 3 bases at V and 7 bases at J, leaving 4 bases unmatched. Germline V lookup: CDR1 KGHSH, CDR2 LQKENI. The CDR3 loop spans 13 amino acids. In nucleotides, the CDR3 is TGTGCCAGCTCACCCTCTGGACAGGGTGGCTACACCTTC. Its translation is CASSPSGQGGYTF.

This clone was observed a single time. The rearrangement links TRBV7-3 to TRBJ1-1; D possibly corresponds to TRBD1 (6 bases). Germline V gene lookup returns CDR1 SGHTA and CDR2 FQGTGA. The V end was cut by 4 bases, the J end by 2 bases, with 8 bases between. The CDR3 extends over 13 amino acids. CDR3 sequence reads: CASSSQGNTEAFF. The CDR3 coding sequence is TGTGCCAGCAGCTCACAGGGAAACACTGAAGCTTTCTTT.

The gene calls are TRBV10-3 and TRBJ2-7, with TRBD1 matching 8 bases. Trimming at V came to 10 bases and at J to 6 bases, leaving 5 bases not matched to a gene. The V gene's germline CDR1 is ENHRY and CDR2 SYGVKD. CDR3 length: 11 residues. DNA of the CDR3: TGTGCCACTGGACAGGGTGGCGAGCAGTACTTC. Translation gives CATGQGGEQYF.

The chain carries TRBV5-1 and TRBJ2-2; the D gene is possibly TRBD2 (6 bases). The length of the CDR3 is 15 residues. Germline V gives CDR1 SGHRS, CDR2 YFSETQ. Trimming cost V 7 bases and J 1 base, with 14 bases left between them. CDR3 sequence reads: CASSPGLENTGELFF. CDR3 coding DNA: TGCGCCAGCTCACCGGGACTTGAGAACACCGGGGAGCTGTTTTTT.

This clone was seen only once. This chain connects TRBV12-2 to TRBJ2-3; the table assigns TRBD1, which was not confirmed against the DNA. TRBV12-2 is labeled a pseudogene. The CDR3 totals 16 residues. The CDR3 region is CASRFPGTGRTDTQYF. For the CDR3, the DNA is TGTGCAAGTCGCTTCCCCGGGACAGGGCGCACAGATACGCAGTATTTT.

V is TRBV10-3 and J is TRBJ2-2; D is possibly TRBD1 (5 bases). The CDR3 has 13 amino acids. Germline CDR1 is ENHRY and CDR2 is SYGVKD. V lost 8 bases to trimming and J lost 6 bases, with 13 bases between them. In DNA form, the CDR3 reads TGTGCCATCGGCGGCAGGGCGGCCGGGGAGCTGTTTTTT. It codes for CAIGGRAAGELFF.

CDR3 in DNA: TGTGCCAGTAGAAGCGGACAGAATGAAAAACTGTTTTTT. Its protein is CASRSGQNEKLFF. The rearrangement joins TRBV19 to TRBJ1-4; D is possibly TRBD1 (6 bases). Deletions cut 6 bases from V and 5 bases from J, with 10 bases between. The germline V gene has CDR1 LNHDA and CDR2 SQIVND (reference sequence). The CDR3 length is 13 residues.

This clone was recorded a few times. The J gene is TRBJ2-7, the V gene TRBV6-2 or TRBV6-3; 9 positions match TRBD1. Germline values: CDR1 MNHEY, CDR2 SVGEGT. V was pared by 0 bases and J by 7 bases, with 10 bases of the junction left unmatched. The CDR3 length is 16 residues. The CDR3 region has the DNA TGTGCCAGCAGTTACTCGCCCGGGACAGGGATTTATGAGCAGTACTTC. This gives the protein CASSYSPGTGIYEQYF.